Sequencing of this TCR beta chain was carried out in a study of blood T cell repertoires in COVID-19. For the study at large: From the United States, Italy and Spain came samples of acute and convalescent COVID-19. T cells, B-cell-depleted T cells, or PBMCs provided the cDNA or gDNA that served as material.

Study processing details: Reference gene primer amplification yielded estimated nucleated cell counts. Assay used: immunoSEQ multiplex PCR; TCRdb lists only in-frame clones, some missing. V, J and clone size are those of that table, while D and trimming were read from the DNA. The table has roughly 21,000 clones, more than 80% seen once; the top ten hold around 12%. This CDR3 region has 12 residues. V lost 5 bases and J 5 bases, leaving 8 bases between the germline ends. Per germline, CDR1 SEHNR and CDR2 FQNEAQ (reference sequence). The chain employs TRBV7-9 and TRBJ2-3; a possible D gene is TRBD1 (5 bases). The sequenced sample was peripheral blood. The TCR originated in a woman over 75 with active or convalescent COVID-19. CDR3 loop: CASSDRGDTQYF. The DNA of the CDR3 is TGTGCCAGCAGCGATAGGGGAGATACGCAGTATTTT.